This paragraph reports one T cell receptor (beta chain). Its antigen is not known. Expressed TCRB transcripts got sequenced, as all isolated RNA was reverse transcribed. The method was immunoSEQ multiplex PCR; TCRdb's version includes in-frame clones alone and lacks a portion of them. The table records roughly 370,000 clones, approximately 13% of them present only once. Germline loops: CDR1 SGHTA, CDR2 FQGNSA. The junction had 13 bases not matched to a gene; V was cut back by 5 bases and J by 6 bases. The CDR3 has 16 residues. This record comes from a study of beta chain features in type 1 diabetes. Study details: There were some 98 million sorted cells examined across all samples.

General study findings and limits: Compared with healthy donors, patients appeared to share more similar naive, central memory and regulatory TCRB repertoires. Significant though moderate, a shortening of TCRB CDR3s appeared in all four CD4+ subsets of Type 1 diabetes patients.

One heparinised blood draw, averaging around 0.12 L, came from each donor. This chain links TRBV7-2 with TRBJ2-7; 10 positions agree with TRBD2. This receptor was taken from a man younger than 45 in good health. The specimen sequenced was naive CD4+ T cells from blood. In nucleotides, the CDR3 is TGTGCCAGCAGCCCTTCCCAGAGCGGGGGGGGGCCCGAGCAGTACTTC. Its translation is CASSPSQSGGGPEQYF.